A selection of T cell receptor beta chains follows, all from one sample in a study of blood T cells in healthy people across ages. TCRdb processed the 5' RACE reads anew with MiXCR; each CDR3 protein has one entry. The sample has a few hundred thousand distinct CDR3 sequences, 27% seen once. Sample: blood. The receptors originated from a woman in her seventies in good health. The CDR3 runs from the conserved cysteine through the conserved F or W. Each record gives: V gene, J gene, CDR3 protein.

V: TRBV2; J: TRBJ2-7; CDR3: CASSTGRKSYEQYF
V: TRBV4-1; J: TRBJ1-6; CDR3: CASSQDPGLNSPLHF
V: TRBV5-1; J: TRBJ1-4; CDR3: CASSLDSPTNEKLFF
V: TRBV28; J: TRBJ1-4; CDR3: CASNPGNMGREKLFF
V: TRBV20-1; J: TRBJ1-4; CDR3: CSARDNGGEKLFF
V: TRBV20-1; J: TRBJ2-5; CDR3: CSAGNQGAQYF
V: TRBV18; J: TRBJ2-7; CDR3: CASLPSGSLGEQYF
V: TRBV5-1; J: TRBJ1-1; CDR3: CASSLKDRGSEAFF
V: TRBV20-1; J: TRBJ2-1; CDR3: CSAREGAGVSGWYNEQFF
V: TRBV28; J: TRBJ1-4; CDR3: CASTKGIDEKLFF
V: TRBV7-2; J: TRBJ1-5; CDR3: CASSFGSRDNQPQHF